This TCR beta chain was captured in a study of regulatory T cells in long-lasting Graves disease (dated by TCRdb to 2020 to 2023). Broadly, across the study: Persistent Graves' disease meant more than 5 years of antithyroid drug treatment with TSH receptor autoantibodies that stayed positive. Patients with persistent Graves' disease were compared with patients with newly diagnosed Graves' disease using TCR sequencing and RNA sequencing of peripheral blood. The study was conducted in China and was registered as a clinical trial. TCR sequencing covered around 13 persistent and roughly 20 newly diagnosed Graves' disease patients, around 35 samples in total. Antithyroid drugs had been taken for approximately 9.7 years on average by persistent Graves' disease patients in the clinical cohort. What the study reported, not specific to this receptor: TRBV28, TRBJ1-2 and TRBJ2-5 were preferentially used in persistent disease, while TRBV20-1 and TRBJ2-1 were favored in newly diagnosed disease. Peripheral blood alone was examined, since thyroid tissue, which constituted the primary lesion, could not be accessed. Only the TCR beta chain was sequenced and analyzed. Compared with newly diagnosed patients, patients with persistent Graves' disease had lower TCR Shannon entropy and fewer highly expanded clones, which suggests clonal expansion. Persistent patients shared more public clonotypes among themselves (fewer than 3,000) than newly diagnosed patients did (more than 950). The authors noted that the small sample size was a limitation that may lower accuracy.

Libraries were built with multiplex PCR. Instrument used: Illumina HiSeq 4000. To build TCR beta libraries, CDR3 regions were amplified by Arm-PCR using iRepertoire HTBI primers. Before sequencing, the PCR products went through gel purification. In the authors' own workflow: Across samples, 60 to 75 TRBV and around 15 TRBJ segments were identified and used for gene usage analysis of CDR3 amino acid clonotypes. COPE and FqMerger were used to merge the filtered high-quality paired reads into contigs. Contigs were aligned with BLAST to IMGT TRBV, TRBD and TRBJ reference genes, and CDR3 was defined per IMGT. Any clonotype with a frequency above 0.1% was classified as a highly expanded clone. Repertoire diversity was measured by Shannon entropy, and V-J evenness by the Gini coefficient. A clonotype found in more than one individual was treated as public. TCRdb applied fastp at Q25 and MiXCR to the public reads, then kept only in-frame beta chains. One record per CDR3 amino acid sequence lists the most common genes and DNA. The V and J calls and clone size come from TCRdb's table, not from the authors' own analysis. A total of hundreds of thousands of distinct CDR3 sequences appear in this sample, 30% of them only once. Of the sample, about 40% is held by the ten largest clones.

According to the study, the label for this sample's time point signals: persistent/refractory GD, antithyroid drugs over 5 years with positive TRAb. RNA was extracted from PBMCs in TRIzol for both TCR sequencing and RNA sequencing. Graves' disease was diagnosed according to American Thyroid Association guidelines. The patients came from an endocrinology department in Xi'an, China. Each patient gave around 9.2 milliliters of peripheral blood, collected in an EDTA anticoagulant tube. Ficoll Paque Plus density gradient separation was used to isolate PBMCs, and no additional T cell sorting was done. An Agilent 2100 Bioanalyzer and agarose gel were used to check RNA quality, while a NanoDrop 2000 measured RNA concentration. The junction shows trimming of 5 bases on V and 0 bases on J, plus 10 bases between the germline ends. The CDR3 spans 15 residues, from the cysteine through the phenylalanine. The kept DNA is CDR3 alone, 45 bases in frame from the first base. CDR1 and CDR2 are read off the germline V gene as SNHLY and FYNNEI.

This clonotype came up many times. Its antigen is unknown. Nothing much larger sits one base from this clone, and base qualities are not available. This specimen was peripheral blood mononuclear cells (PBMCs), taken when the disease was refractory, from a patient treated with antithyroid drugs. The receptor comes from a female donor with Graves disease. The chain is assembled from TRBV2 and TRBJ1-4; the D gene lacks a confident call. The bases are TGTGCCAGCAGTCTTTCAGCTGCAACTAATGAAAAACTGTTTTTT. The translation is CASSLSAATNEKLFF.